The 6 T cell receptor beta chains reported below all come from one sample, sequenced in a study of Graves' ophthalmopathy and Graves' hyperthyroidism (dated by TCRdb to 2017 to 2018). Sequencing took place on an Illumina HiSeq 2000. TCR beta CDR3 regions were amplified from RNA transcripts for repertoire sequencing. The first round was an RT-PCR using HTBI primers with the Qiagen OneStep RT-PCR kit, and this first round was followed by a second-round multiplex PCR, then size selection and purification. TCRdb trimmed public reads at Q25 via fastp, called clones via MiXCR and kept in-frame beta chains. Rows merge per CDR3 protein into single entries with the most common DNA and genes. The sample table holds 680,000 or so distinct CDR3 sequences, of which approximately 21% were seen once. The ten largest make up around 6.5% of the sample. The sample was peripheral blood. These receptors were taken from a woman aged 18-29 years with stable Graves' hyperthyroidism. Some clones in this sample may be carry-over from other donors' samples. Donor details come from another sample of the same person, matched by shared clones.

Of note for this clonotype: A much larger clone differs by one base, so this may be a read error. The V call is TRBV7-6, the J call TRBJ1-1; tentatively, D is TRBD1 (6 bases). The CDR3 covers 13 residues. The germline CDR1 and CDR2 sequences are SGHVS and FNYEAQ. CDR3 nucleotides: TGTGCCAACAGCATGGACAGGAACACTGAAGCTTTCTTT. Protein: CANSMDRNTEAFF.

This clonotype was counted many times. A much larger clone lies one base from this, so it may be a read error. The V call is TRBV2, the J call TRBJ2-2; D perhaps matches TRBD2 (5 bases). This CDR3 has 14 amino acids. Trimming stripped 6 bases from V and 1 base from J, with 9 bases between. In germline, CDR1 is SNHLY, CDR2 FYNNEI. In nucleotides, the CDR3 is TGTGCCAGCAGGTTTAGCGAGAACACCGGGGAGCTGTTTTTT. Its protein is CASRFSENTGELFF.

At least ten counts were recorded for this clonotype. The gene calls are TRBV6-1 and TRBJ1-2; D gene uncertain. The CDR3 is 16 amino acids. Germline values: CDR1 MNHNS, CDR2 SASEGT. V lost 5 bases to trimming and J lost 1 base, with 17 bases between them. CDR3 coding DNA: TGTGCCAGCAGTCCACAGAGTTGGGCCCTTAACTATGGCTACACCTTC. This codes for CASSPQSWALNYGYTF.

This chain's CDR3 is CSASGQGGSYEQYF. The CDR3 DNA reads TGCAGTGCGAGCGGACAGGGAGGGTCCTACGAGCAGTACTTC. The genes are TRBV20-1 and TRBJ2-7; D is possibly TRBD1 (8 bases). This CDR3 is 14 amino acids long. V lost 6 bases, J lost 1 base, and 16 bases lay in between. Germline V gives CDR1 DFQATT, CDR2 SNEGSKA (reference sequence).

This clonotype has ten or more counts. The rearrangement joins TRBV27 to TRBJ1-6, with TRBD1 as a possible D gene (6 bases). Germline CDR1 MNHEY, CDR2 SMNVEV (reference sequence). Trimming shortened V by 3 bases and J by 10 bases, and 16 bases separated the two germline ends. The length of the CDR3 is 15 residues. The chain's CDR3 is CASSFSQGGFSPLHF. For the CDR3, the DNA is TGTGCCAGCAGTTTCTCACAGGGTGGCTTCTCACCCCTCCACTTT.

The sample holds many counts of this clonotype. Here the CDR3 DNA reads TGTGCCATCTGGACAGGGAACACTGAAGCTTTCTTT. It is translated as CAIWTGNTEAFF. The V and J genes are TRBV12-3 or TRBV12-4 and TRBJ1-1, with 7 nucleotides matching TRBD1. With 10 bases clipped from V and 1 base from J, the junction kept 3 bases outside the gene matches. This CDR3 has 12 amino acids.